These T cell receptor beta chains were read from a single sample in a study of Graves' ophthalmopathy and Graves' hyperthyroidism. TCRdb re-called the multiplex PCR reads through MiXCR, storing one row per CDR3 protein. The sample has approximately 640,000 distinct CDR3 sequences, about two fifths seen once. Material: peripheral blood. All receptors come from an adult man with Graves' ophthalmopathy. CDR3s include the opening cysteine and the closing phenylalanine or tryptophan. The D gene is left open where the match is weak. For some rows the clone size is stated as once, few or many, or as a class when expanded; others skip it.

j_gene	d_gene	abundance	v_gene	CDR3aa	CDR3nt
TRBJ2-7	TRBD2	.	TRBV2	CASSPPSGSKCEQYF	TGTGCCAGCAGCCCCCCTAGCGGGAGTAAATGCGAGCAGTACTTC
TRBJ2-7	.	.	TRBV3-1	CASSQDRSPTYEQYF	TGTGCCAGCAGCCAAGATAGGAGTCCCACCTACGAGCAGTACTTC
TRBJ2-2	TRBD1	.	TRBV29-1	CSVRDRGSAGELFF	TGCAGCGTAAGAGACAGGGGGTCGGCCGGGGAGCTGTTTTTT
TRBJ2-7	.	many	TRBV7-9	CASSPGPQGGYEQYF	TGTGCCAGCAGCCCCGGGCCCCAGGGGGGCTACGAGCAGTACTTC
TRBJ2-7	.	many	TRBV20-1	CSARDGAYEQYF	TGCAGTGCTAGAGATGGGGCCTACGAGCAGTACTTC
TRBJ1-4	.	many	TRBV10-3	CAISEQAGWNEKLFF	TGTGCCATCAGTGAGCAGGCAGGATGGAATGAAAAACTGTTTTTT
TRBJ2-5	.	.	TRBV29-1	CSSSPAGVEETQYF	TGCAGCAGTTCGCCCGCCGGGGTTGAGGAGACCCAGTACTTC
TRBJ1-2	.	once	TRBV15	CATSSPAGTAYYGYTF	TGTGCCACCAGCAGCCCAGCCGGGACGGCTTACTATGGCTACACCTTC
TRBJ2-5	TRBD2	many	TRBV15	CATSKGLAGAAGETQYF	TGTGCCACCAGCAAGGGACTAGCGGGGGCTGCTGGAGAGACCCAGTACTTC
TRBJ2-7	.	.	TRBV10-3	CAISEFEDGSYEQYF	TGTGCCATCAGTGAGTTCGAGGATGGCTCCTACGAGCAGTACTTC
TRBJ2-7	TRBD2	many	TRBV7-9	CASSFLGGSGEQYF	TGTGCCAGCAGCTTCCTTGGCGGGAGCGGGGAGCAGTACTTC
TRBJ2-7	.	many	TRBV7-8	CASSLRRTAAYEQYF	TGTGCCAGCAGCTTACGCAGGACAGCCGCCTACGAGCAGTACTTC
TRBJ2-7	.	few	TRBV19	CASSIEIGAVPYEQYF	TGTGCCAGTAGTATAGAGATTGGGGCAGTCCCCTACGAGCAGTACTTC
TRBJ1-1	.	.	TRBV7-9	CAGRGSTNTEAFF	TGTGCCGGTCGGGGAAGCACGAACACTGAAGCTTTCTTT
TRBJ1-3	.	many	TRBV2	CATGLSGSGNTIYF	TGTGCCACCGGGTTGTCAGGCTCTGGAAACACCATATATTTT
TRBJ2-7	TRBD2	.	TRBV20-1	CSAREAGGKDYEQYF	TGCAGTGCTAGGGAGGCGGGAGGGAAAGACTACGAGCAGTACTTC
TRBJ2-7	.	.	TRBV27	CASSPTEPYEQYF	TGTGCCAGCAGCCCCACGGAACCCTACGAGCAGTACTTC
TRBJ1-4	TRBD1	many	TRBV19	CASSAGGDNEKLFF	TGTGCCAGTAGTGCAGGGGGGGATAATGAAAAACTGTTTTTT
TRBJ2-1	TRBD1	.	TRBV2	CASSEEGGAYNEQFF	TGTGCCAGCAGTGAGGAAGGGGGCGCCTACAATGAGCAGTTCTTC
TRBJ1-6	TRBD1	.	TRBV6-1	CASSQGQGVSLHF	TGTGCCAGCAGTCAGGGACAGGGAGTATCCCTCCACTTT
TRBJ1-2	.	many	TRBV4-2	CASSQDAGLVGYTF	TGTGCCAGCAGCCAAGATGCAGGGCTAGTGGGCTACACCTTC
TRBJ1-6	TRBD1	many	TRBV5-1	CASSWTTGGSLHSPLHF	TGCGCCAGCAGCTGGACGACAGGGGGATCCCTCCATTCACCCCTCCACTTT
TRBJ2-7	.	many	TRBV5-6	CASSLPAVDSYEQYF	TGTGCCAGCAGCTTGCCGGCCGTAGACTCCTACGAGCAGTACTTC
TRBJ1-2	TRBD1	.	TRBV7-9	CASSMDRVAAPYGYTF	TGTGCCAGCAGCATGGACAGGGTGGCGGCACCTTATGGCTACACCTTC
TRBJ1-5	.	.	TRBV4-3	CASSQDASNQPQHF	TGCGCCAGCAGCCAAGATGCGTCAAATCAGCCCCAGCATTTT
TRBJ1-1	TRBD1	few	TRBV18	CASSPEGTVAFF	TGTGCCAGCTCACCGGAGGGGACAGTAGCTTTCTTT
TRBJ2-5	.	.	TRBV7-9	CASRRDSDTQYF	TGTGCCAGCAGGCGGGACTCCGATACGCAGTACTTC
TRBJ2-7	TRBD1	many	TRBV7-9	CASSWTGYEQYF	TGTGCCAGCAGCTGGACAGGGTACGAGCAGTACTTC
TRBJ1-1	TRBD1	many	TRBV9	CASSVGQGPKNTEAFF	TGTGCCAGCAGCGTCGGACAGGGACCAAAGAACACTGAAGCTTTCTTT
TRBJ2-5	.	.	TRBV24-1	CATSAGSNQETQYF	TGTGCCACCAGTGCCGGAAGTAATCAAGAGACCCAGTACTTC
TRBJ2-5	.	.	TRBV24-1	CATSAGELETQHF	TGTGCCACCAGTGCCGGGGAATTGGAGACCCAGCACTTC
TRBJ2-2	.	.	TRBV5-1	CASRAGAYGSSNTGELFF	TGCGCCAGCAGAGCCGGGGCCTATGGGTCCTCGAACACCGGGGAGCTGTTTTTT